This TCR beta chain is drawn from a study of T cells in Graves' hyperthyroidism and ophthalmopathy. Study-wide findings and caveats: Progression to ophthalmopathy was predicted a median of roughly 6.6 months early.

The V and J ends lost 6 bases and 0 bases, in that order; junction bases with no gene match: 6. The CDR3 runs 16 residues. CDR1 and CDR2 from the germline V gene are KGHSH and LQKENI. Graves' hyperthyroidism qualified as stable when ophthalmopathy did not progress within 18 months. Patients aged 18 to 65 with hyperthyroidism were newly diagnosed, with duration under 2 months. Notes on this clonotype: Its antigen remains unknown. Given a much more abundant clone one base away, this may be a read error. This is likely a read error, given that the CDR3 carries no conserved phenylalanine or tryptophan at its end.

Using RNA transcripts as the source, TCR beta CDR3 regions were amplified. An initial round of RT-PCR targeting the TCR CDR3 relied on the HTBI primer set. TCRdb ran MiXCR on the multiplex PCR reads and lists one entry per CDR3 protein. This sample has 450,000 to 600,000 distinct CDR3 sequences; approximately 14% occur once, and the top ten carry more than 11%. This rearrangement joins TRBV18 to TRBJ2-5, with 11 bases lining up with TRBD2. This TCR came from a woman between 40 and 50 years old with Graves' hyperthyroidism. Sequenced input: blood. CDR3: CASSPGLAAYQETQYS. The DNA for the CDR3 is TGTGCCAGCTCCCCGGGACTAGCGGCGTACCAAGAGACCCAGTACTCC.